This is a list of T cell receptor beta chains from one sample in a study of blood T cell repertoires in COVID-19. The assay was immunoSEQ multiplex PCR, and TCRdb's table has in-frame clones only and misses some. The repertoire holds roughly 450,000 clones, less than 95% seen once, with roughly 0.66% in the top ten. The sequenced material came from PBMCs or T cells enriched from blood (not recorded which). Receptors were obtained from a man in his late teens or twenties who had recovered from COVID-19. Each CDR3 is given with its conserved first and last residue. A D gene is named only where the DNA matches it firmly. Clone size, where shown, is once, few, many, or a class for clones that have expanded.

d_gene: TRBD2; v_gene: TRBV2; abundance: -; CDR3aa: CATTGGLSRTEQFF
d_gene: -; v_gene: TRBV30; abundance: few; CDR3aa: CAWSVLRTEAFF
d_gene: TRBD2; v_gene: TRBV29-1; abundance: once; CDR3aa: CSVVLAAYNEQFF
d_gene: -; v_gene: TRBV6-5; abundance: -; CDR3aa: CASGNGRGTEAFF
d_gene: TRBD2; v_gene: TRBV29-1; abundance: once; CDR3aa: CSVENQREGYEQFF
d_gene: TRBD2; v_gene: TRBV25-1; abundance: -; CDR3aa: CASSDRGDHQETQYF
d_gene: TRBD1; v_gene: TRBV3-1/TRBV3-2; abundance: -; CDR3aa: CASSPRDRFTGELFF
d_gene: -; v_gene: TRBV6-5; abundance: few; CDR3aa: CASRLRQTGGELFF
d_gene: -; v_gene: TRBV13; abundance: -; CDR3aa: CASSTGRAAEGEAFF
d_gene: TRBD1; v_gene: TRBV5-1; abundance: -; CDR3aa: CASSLARSDRLNEKLFF
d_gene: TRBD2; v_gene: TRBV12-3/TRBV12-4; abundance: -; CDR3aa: CASSFLLAETQYF
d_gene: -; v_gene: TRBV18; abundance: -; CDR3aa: CASSPSGVTGELFF
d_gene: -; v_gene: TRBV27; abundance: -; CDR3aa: CASNKDYPKNEQFF
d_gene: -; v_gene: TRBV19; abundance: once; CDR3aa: CASRHGRGLNTEAFF
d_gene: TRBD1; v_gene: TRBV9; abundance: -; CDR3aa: CASSVGGQGDEAFF
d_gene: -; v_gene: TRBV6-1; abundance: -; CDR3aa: CASSDPPSSYEQYF
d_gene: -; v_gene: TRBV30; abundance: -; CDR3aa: CALGRAYEQYF
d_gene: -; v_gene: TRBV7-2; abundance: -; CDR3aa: CASSPPPSPIYF
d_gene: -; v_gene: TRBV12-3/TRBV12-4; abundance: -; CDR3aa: CASSLEREAFF
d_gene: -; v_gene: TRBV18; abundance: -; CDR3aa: CASSPPAGQVGPEAFF
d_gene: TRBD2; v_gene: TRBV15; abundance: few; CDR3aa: CATSRSGSGTDTQYF
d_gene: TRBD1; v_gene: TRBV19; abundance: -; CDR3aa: CASPLARDRGRYTQYF
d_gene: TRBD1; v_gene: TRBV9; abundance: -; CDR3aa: CASTRGAGGIEQYF
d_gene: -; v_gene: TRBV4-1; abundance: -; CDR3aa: CASSRRTGEGANEKLFF
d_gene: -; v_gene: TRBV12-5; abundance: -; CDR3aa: CASGTGLNTEAFF
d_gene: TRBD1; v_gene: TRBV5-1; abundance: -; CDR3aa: CASSPGTDNEQFF
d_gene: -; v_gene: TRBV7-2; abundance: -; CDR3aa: CASSPEAAASYEQYF
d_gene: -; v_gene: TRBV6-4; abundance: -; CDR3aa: CAIGQITYEQYF
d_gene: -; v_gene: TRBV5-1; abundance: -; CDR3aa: CASSLAGITNEKLFF
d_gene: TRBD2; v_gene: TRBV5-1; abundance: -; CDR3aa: CASSLVSGANEQFF
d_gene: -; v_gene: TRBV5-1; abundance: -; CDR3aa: CASSRDRTYNEQFF
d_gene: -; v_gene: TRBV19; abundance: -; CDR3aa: CASSISGNTGYTF
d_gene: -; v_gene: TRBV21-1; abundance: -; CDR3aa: CAGRDSPNTEAFF
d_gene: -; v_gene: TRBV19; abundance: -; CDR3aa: CASSILSVPSGANVLTF
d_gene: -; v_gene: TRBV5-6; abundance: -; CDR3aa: CASRSFGANYGYTF
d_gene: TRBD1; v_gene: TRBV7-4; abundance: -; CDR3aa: CASSQGQVQETQYF
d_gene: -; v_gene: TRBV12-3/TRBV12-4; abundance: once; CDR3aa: CASTTSYGYTF
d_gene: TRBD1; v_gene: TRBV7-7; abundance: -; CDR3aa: CASSQTRDRADYGYTF
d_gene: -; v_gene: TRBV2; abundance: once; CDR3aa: CASSPGVGEKLFF
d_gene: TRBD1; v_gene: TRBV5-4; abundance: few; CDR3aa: CASSWDRANEQFF
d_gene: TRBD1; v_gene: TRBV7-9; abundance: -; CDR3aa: CASSSTSGTGSHEQYF
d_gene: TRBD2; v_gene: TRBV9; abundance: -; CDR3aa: CASSGGGSPTSEQFF